The 13 T cell receptor beta chains presented below share a single source sample, sequenced in a study of Graves' ophthalmopathy and Graves' hyperthyroidism. Amplified TCR beta CDR3 regions were obtained using RNA transcripts as template. RT-PCR in the first round used HTBI primers; a second-round multiplex PCR followed. TCRdb processed the multiplex PCR reads anew with MiXCR; each CDR3 protein has one entry. This sample carries approximately 480,000 distinct CDR3 sequences, 13% to 15% of them seen once, and the ten largest clones take 9.5% to 10%. Sequences were obtained from blood. These receptors were collected from a woman younger than 45 with Graves' ophthalmopathy.

This clonotype appeared a few times. One junction end disagrees with the germline gene, perhaps due to a read error. This rearrangement joins TRBV20-1 to TRBJ2-5, with 9 bases fitting TRBD2. The CDR3 has 13 amino acids. Germline loops: CDR1 DFQATT, CDR2 SNEGSKA (reference sequence). CDR3 sequence reads: CSARLGGGGTQYF. CDR3 DNA: TGCAGCGCTAGGCTCGGCGGGGGGGGGACCCAGTACTTC.

This clonotype showed up many times. The rearrangement uses TRBV11-2 and TRBJ2-5; no clear D. Trimming stripped 5 bases from V and 5 bases from J, with 12 bases between. This CDR3 contains 13 residues. Germline assignment: CDR1 SGHAT and CDR2 FQNNGV. CDR3 sequence reads: CASSPRTSETQYF. DNA of the CDR3: TGTGCCAGCAGCCCAAGGACGAGTGAGACCCAGTACTTC.

The sample holds many counts of this clonotype. The chain recombines TRBV30 with TRBJ1-1; D is ambiguous. Germline CDR1 GTSNPN, CDR2 SVGIG (reference sequence). CDR3 length: 13 residues. Trimming took off 0 bases at V and 1 base at J, with 6 bases between the two ends. CDR3 DNA: TGTGCCTGGAGTGTCGGATCGAACACTGAAGCTTTCTTT. This gives the protein CAWSVGSNTEAFF. The full variable domain, with the rest looked up from reference TRBV30 and TRBJ1-1, is SQTIHQWPATLVQPVGSPLSLECTVEGTSNPNLYWYRQAAGRGLQLLFYSVGIGQISSEVPQNLSASRPQDRQFILSSKKLLLSDSGFYLCAWSVGSNTEAFFGQGTRLTVV.

The rearrangement joins TRBV20-1 to TRBJ1-5, with D tentatively TRBD1 (5 bases). V lost 2 bases and J 2 bases, leaving 10 bases between the germline ends. The CDR3 consists of 14 residues. Germline V gene sequence: CDR1 DFQATT, CDR2 SNEGSKA (reference sequence). The chain's CDR3 is CSARTGPGNQPQHF. DNA of the CDR3: TGCAGTGCTAGAACGGGGCCCGGCAATCAGCCCCAGCATTTT.

This clonotype was counted many times. This chain connects TRBV6-5 to TRBJ1-1, with D maybe TRBD1 (5 bases). The V gene's germline CDR1 is MNHEY and CDR2 SVGAGI. The CDR3 is 14 amino acids. The V end was cut by 2 bases, the J end by 5 bases, with 12 bases between. The CDR3 sequence: CASSYRDGRTEAFF. The CDR3 nucleotides read TGTGCCAGCAGTTACCGGGACGGTCGGACTGAAGCTTTCTTT.

This clonotype was counted many times. This rearrangement joins TRBV27 to TRBJ1-2; D possibly corresponds to TRBD1 (5 bases). The CDR3 length is 13 residues. Germline CDR1 MNHEY, CDR2 SMNVEV (reference sequence). Deletions cut 1 base from V and 8 bases from J, with 11 bases between. The CDR3: CASSLFRGVGYTF. The CDR3 nucleotides read TGTGCCAGCAGTTTATTCAGAGGGGTCGGCTACACCTTC.

This clonotype showed up many times. The J gene is TRBJ1-1, the V gene TRBV6-2 or TRBV6-3; the match to TRBD1 covers 12 bases. Germline V gene lookup returns CDR1 MNHEY and CDR2 SVGEGT. Trimming took 0 bases from V and 11 from J; bases not matched to a gene: 10. This CDR3 is built from 16 residues. The CDR3 region has the DNA TGTGCCAGCAGTTACTCTCCGGGACAGGGGGCCACCGACGCTTTCTTT. Translated: CASSYSPGQGATDAFF.

The table lists this clonotype with many counts. The rearrangement uses TRBV7-2 and TRBJ2-5, with no clear D. Trimming took 3 bases from V and 2 from J, leaving 10 bases between them. CDR3 size: 14 residues. Germline CDR1 reads SGHTA; CDR2 reads FQGNSA. The CDR3 sequence: CASSFTQAQETQYF. CDR3 coding DNA: TGTGCCAGCAGCTTCACTCAGGCGCAAGAGACCCAGTACTTC.

This clonotype was recorded at least ten times. CDR3 coding DNA: TGCAGCGCCTACGTGGTGGATACTGAAGCTTTCTTT. Encoded protein: CSAYVVDTEAFF. The gene calls are TRBV29-1 and TRBJ1-1; no firm D call. Trimming removed 7 bases from V and 5 bases from J, with 14 bases in between. The CDR3 runs to 12 residues. Germline lookup yields CDR1 SQVTM and CDR2 ANQGSEA.

There are many counts of this clonotype. V and J are TRBV19 and TRBJ2-5; D unresolved. Germline lookup yields CDR1 LNHDA and CDR2 SQIVND (reference sequence). The CDR3 loop spans 13 amino acids. The V end was cut by 3 bases, the J end by 1 base, with 6 bases between. CDR3 bases: TGTGCCAGTAGTATGGGGTTCCAAGAGACCCAGTACTTC. It translates to CASSMGFQETQYF.

This clonotype was observed once. This chain joins TRBV12-3 or TRBV12-4 and TRBJ2-5, with 12 bases that match TRBD2. This CDR3 has 16 residues. V shed 0 bases, J shed 3 bases, and the junction held 2 bases outside the gene matches. CDR3: CASSLARLAGEETQYF. The CDR3 nucleotides are TGTGCCAGCAGTTTAGCGAGACTAGCGGGAGAAGAGACCCAGTACTTC.

This clonotype was counted many times. This chain uses TRBV19 with TRBJ1-2; D is undetermined. In germline, CDR1 is LNHDA, CDR2 SQIVND (reference sequence). The CDR3 contains 12 residues. With 3 bases removed from V and 7 bases from J, the gap between germline ends came to 9 bases. The CDR3 here is CASSIVKGGYTF. CDR3 coding DNA: TGTGCCAGTAGTATCGTGAAGGGTGGCTACACCTTC.

At least ten counts were recorded for this clonotype. The chain is built from TRBV7-8 and TRBJ2-2; D possibly matches TRBD1 or TRBD2 (6 bases each). Germline values: CDR1 SGHVS, CDR2 FQNEAQ. Trimming took off 4 bases at V and 1 base at J, with 13 bases between the two ends. The CDR3 has 16 residues. DNA for the CDR3: TGTGCCAGCAGCTGGGTGGGGGGCAAGAACACCGGGGAGCTGTTTTTT. This codes for CASSWVGGKNTGELFF.